The T cell receptor (beta chain) described here comes from a study of T-cell memory formation after mild COVID-19. Germline CDR1 reads SNHLY; CDR2 reads FYNNEI. The CDR3 spans 15 residues. The V end lost 6 bases, the J end lost 0 bases, and 14 bases lay between the germline ends. 5'RACE primed from the constant segment yielded TCR alpha and TCR beta cDNA libraries bearing sample barcodes and UMIs. TCRdb re-analysed the 5' RACE reads in MiXCR, keeping a single row per CDR3 protein. The data show some 320,000 distinct CDR3 sequences, 13% to 15% seen once. The genes are TRBV2 and TRBJ1-2, with TRBD1 as a possible D gene (6 bases). The specimen was PBMCs or a T cell subset sorted from them (not recorded which). This sequence was found in a man aged 18 to 35 who had mild COVID-19 (a few samples of this study predate the infection). Cell type and time point are not known. The CDR3 sequence: CASRLDRLANYGYTF. In DNA form, the CDR3 reads TGTGCCAGCAGGCTCGACAGGCTAGCTAACTATGGCTACACCTTC.